A selection of T cell receptor beta chains follows, all from one sample in a study of blood T cell repertoires in COVID-19. Measured with immunoSEQ multiplex PCR; TCRdb has only the in-frame clones, and not every one. Of hundreds of thousands of clones listed, approximately 90% are singletons. Sequenced input: peripheral blood. The receptors were sampled from a woman aged 25-40 years with acute or convalescent COVID-19. Both conserved end residues are part of each CDR3. Size is stated for part of the rows, as once, few or many counts, or as a class when the clone is expanded.

clone_size cdr3_length v_call cdr3_aa
. 14 TRBV28 CASSLLRDMYEQYF
once 16 TRBV30 CAWRVAGQGAGYEQYF
. 17 TRBV21-1 CASSPKPGTGGNYGYTF
. 14 TRBV19 CASSTGTVQETQYF
. 16 TRBV4-1 CASSQDEWRVNTEAFF
few 17 TRBV5-1 CASSSPTQGGLYNEQFF
. 16 TRBV7-9 CASSTSSGGQRYGYTF
. 18 TRBV5-5 CASSLGGMMGRTGQPQHF
. 14 TRBV28 CASTRRGGNTEAFF
. 15 TRBV2 CASSEAAGGGYEQYF
few 18 TRBV2 CASSGGLGTGGAPYEQYF
. 16 TRBV6-2/TRBV6-3 CASSRTAVGSNQPQHF
. 15 TRBV15 CATSRGSDAGYEQYF
. 12 TRBV30 CAWSVSGRALHF
. 16 TRBV4-1 CASSLPPGPANYGYTF
. 17 TRBV28 CASSSPLSGDVNTEAFF
. 14 TRBV30 CAWSLRGRWEKLFF
. 13 TRBV3-1/TRBV3-2 CASSPLVPYEQYF
. 14 TRBV7-9 CASASGGIYNEQFF
. 14 TRBV9 CASSAGTANNEQFF
. 14 TRBV9 CASSADRENTEAFF
. 14 TRBV27 CASTGQGTNEKLFF
. 15 TRBV7-2 CASSTPGTANTEAFF
. 16 TRBV30 CAWSVSGTTYNSPLHF
once 13 TRBV9 CASSARAGYGYTF
. 16 TRBV24-1 CATSDLRDRVTDTQYF